Sequencing of this T cell receptor (beta chain) was carried out in a study of beta chain features in type 1 diabetes. As for the study in general: Sorted cells examined across all samples numbered 95 million to 120 million.

General study findings and limits: Comparison showed that naive, central memory and Treg TCRB repertoires appeared more similar among patients than among healthy donors.

CDR3 length: 17 amino acids. Heparinised blood was drawn once per donor, averaging roughly 120 mL. There are a few counts of this clone. Its target is unknown. Isolated RNA was reverse transcribed in full, so expressed TCRB transcripts were sequenced. Method: immunoSEQ multiplex PCR; TCRdb's copy keeps in-frame clones and lacks some. This sample has hundreds of thousands of clones, with roughly 16% found just once. The sequenced sample was naive CD4+ T cells from blood. The clonotype originates from a man younger than 35 in good health. This chain uses TRBV21-1 with TRBJ2-5; the table assigns TRBD2, which was not confirmed against the DNA. TRBV21-1 is a pseudogene locus. The DNA of the CDR3 is TGTGCCAGCAGCAAAAAACCCCGGGAGGGCTGGCGAGAGACCCAGTACTTC. Translating it yields CASSKKPREGWRETQYF.